This TCR beta chain was obtained from a study of identical twins. Trimming shortened V by 5 bases and J by 0 bases, and 10 bases separated the two germline ends. The CDR3 runs to 15 residues. The V gene's germline CDR1 is MDHEN and CDR2 SYDVKM. TCRdb recomputed calls from the 5' RACE reads with MiXCR, one row per CDR3 protein. The data contain some 1,700,000 distinct CDR3 sequences, less than 35% of them seen just once; the ten biggest clones take up 0.27%. In its sample, this clonotype was seen a few times. Sequencing was performed on cord blood. The receptor's source is a newborn girl in good health. The chain is built from TRBV28 and TRBJ1-4, with D tentatively TRBD1 (5 bases). CDR3 bases: TGTGCCAGCAGTGAAACAGGATCAACTAATGAAAAACTGTTTTTT. Amino acids: CASSETGSTNEKLFF.